Listed below are T cell receptor beta chains from one sample, sequenced in a study of blood T cell repertoires in COVID-19. The data were produced by immunoSEQ multiplex PCR, yet TCRdb's version contains in-frame clones alone and is incomplete. This sample carries 300,000 to 350,000 clones, roughly 90% of them seen once, and the ten largest clones take roughly 9.9%. Sequenced input: peripheral blood. Every receptor here comes from a young man with COVID-19, enrolled during active disease. The CDR3 runs from the conserved cysteine through the conserved F or W. A D gene is named only where the DNA matches it firmly. A clone size is listed for some rows: how often the clone was seen (once, few, many), or a class if it is expanded.

clone_size: .
d_call: .
v_call: TRBV12-3/TRBV12-4
j_call: TRBJ2-1
cdr3_nt: TGTGCCAGCAGTTTGAGGATGAACAATGAGCAGTTCTTC
cdr3_aa: CASSLRMNNEQFF

clone_size: .
d_call: .
v_call: TRBV5-4
j_call: TRBJ1-2
cdr3_nt: TGTGCCAGCAGTGAAGGGGGGGAGACGGGCTACACCTTC
cdr3_aa: CASSEGGETGYTF

clone_size: few
d_call: .
v_call: TRBV27
j_call: TRBJ1-5
cdr3_nt: TGTGCCAGCAGTTTAACCTCCTATAGCAATCAGCCCCAGCATTTT
cdr3_aa: CASSLTSYSNQPQHF

clone_size: .
d_call: TRBD1
v_call: TRBV4-3
j_call: TRBJ1-5
cdr3_nt: TGCGCCAGCAGCCAAGCAGCAGGGGGCAACAATCAGCCCCAGCATTTT
cdr3_aa: CASSQAAGGNNQPQHF

clone_size: .
d_call: .
v_call: TRBV21-1
j_call: TRBJ2-3
cdr3_nt: TGTGCCAGCAGCAAAAAGAGGTGGCCGGCAGTCATCACAGATACGCAGTATTTT
cdr3_aa: CASSKKRWPAVITDTQYF

clone_size: few
d_call: TRBD1
v_call: TRBV24-1
j_call: TRBJ2-1
cdr3_nt: TGTGCCACCAGTGATTTTAGTGGACAGGGTAGGGATGAGCAGTTCTTC
cdr3_aa: CATSDFSGQGRDEQFF

clone_size: .
d_call: TRBD2
v_call: TRBV7-2
j_call: TRBJ2-3
cdr3_nt: TGTGCCAGCAGCTTAGAAGGATACGGCGGGAGCCCCACAGATACGCAGTATTTT
cdr3_aa: CASSLEGYGGSPTDTQYF

clone_size: .
d_call: .
v_call: TRBV7-3
j_call: TRBJ2-3
cdr3_nt: TGTGCCAGCAGCCCTAATAGTCCTCCAGATACGCAGTATTTT
cdr3_aa: CASSPNSPPDTQYF

clone_size: .
d_call: .
v_call: TRBV24-1
j_call: TRBJ1-2
cdr3_nt: TGTGCCACCAGCCCGGAAAGTACAGCCGGCGGCTACACCTTC
cdr3_aa: CATSPESTAGGYTF

clone_size: .
d_call: .
v_call: TRBV2
j_call: TRBJ2-2
cdr3_nt: TGTGCCAGCAGTGGGGCAGACCGCAACACCGGGGAGCTGTTTTTT
cdr3_aa: CASSGADRNTGELFF

clone_size: .
d_call: TRBD2
v_call: TRBV29-1
j_call: TRBJ2-1
cdr3_nt: TGCAGCGCCCGAACTAGCGGGAGGCCCAATGAGCAGTTCTTC
cdr3_aa: CSARTSGRPNEQFF

clone_size: once
d_call: TRBD1
v_call: TRBV4-2
j_call: TRBJ1-1
cdr3_nt: TGTGCCAGCAGCCTACAGGGGGGGAACACTGAAGCTTTCTTT
cdr3_aa: CASSLQGGNTEAFF

clone_size: .
d_call: .
v_call: TRBV18
j_call: TRBJ1-1
cdr3_nt: TGTGCCAGCTCACCACCAGGTGGGCTCATGAACACTGAAGCTTTCTTT
cdr3_aa: CASSPPGGLMNTEAFF

clone_size: .
d_call: .
v_call: TRBV14
j_call: TRBJ2-3
cdr3_nt: TGTGCCAGCAGCCCGGGGTATACGCAGTATTTT
cdr3_aa: CASSPGYTQYF

clone_size: .
d_call: .
v_call: TRBV5-8
j_call: TRBJ1-4
cdr3_nt: TGTGCCACCACTGGGCGGGTGCGGCAGGAAAAACTGTTTTTT
cdr3_aa: CATTGRVRQEKLFF

clone_size: .
d_call: .
v_call: TRBV9
j_call: TRBJ2-1
cdr3_nt: TGTGCCAGCAGCGTAGCAGGAGGGCCTGTGAATGAGCAGTTCTTC
cdr3_aa: CASSVAGGPVNEQFF

clone_size: few
d_call: TRBD1
v_call: TRBV6-2/TRBV6-3
j_call: TRBJ1-1
cdr3_nt: TGTGCCAGCAGTAAGCGGGACAGGGGTCCTCTTGAAGCTTTCTTT
cdr3_aa: CASSKRDRGPLEAFF

clone_size: .
d_call: .
v_call: TRBV27
j_call: TRBJ2-5
cdr3_nt: TGTGCCAGCAGCGATAGGGGGGGCAGCATGGAGACCCAGTACTTC
cdr3_aa: CASSDRGGSMETQYF

clone_size: .
d_call: .
v_call: TRBV7-8
j_call: TRBJ2-7
cdr3_nt: TGTGCCAGCAGCTTTGAACAGGACTACGAGCAGTACTTC
cdr3_aa: CASSFEQDYEQYF

clone_size: few
d_call: TRBD1
v_call: TRBV29-1
j_call: TRBJ1-1
cdr3_nt: TGCAGCGCCTTAATCCGCCCGGGACAGGGCCCTGAAGCTTTCTTT
cdr3_aa: CSALIRPGQGPEAFF

clone_size: .
d_call: .
v_call: TRBV14
j_call: TRBJ2-2
cdr3_nt: TGTGCCAGCAGCCCCCGGGTCGCCGGGGAGCTGTTTTTT
cdr3_aa: CASSPRVAGELFF

clone_size: .
d_call: TRBD1
v_call: TRBV4-2
j_call: TRBJ2-1
cdr3_nt: TGTGCCAGCAGCCAAGAGGGGACAGGGGGCATCTATGAGCAGTTCTTC
cdr3_aa: CASSQEGTGGIYEQFF

clone_size: once
d_call: .
v_call: TRBV9
j_call: TRBJ2-1
cdr3_nt: TGTGCCAGCAGCGTAGATGGCAGGGGATACAATGAGCAGTTCTTC
cdr3_aa: CASSVDGRGYNEQFF

clone_size: .
d_call: .
v_call: TRBV25-1
j_call: TRBJ1-3
cdr3_nt: TGTGCCAGCAGTGGGCAGGGGCCCATCCCTGGAAACACCATATATTTT
cdr3_aa: CASSGQGPIPGNTIYF

clone_size: once
d_call: .
v_call: TRBV9
j_call: TRBJ2-3
cdr3_nt: TGTGCCAGCAGCGTAGTTGGGGGGTCAGATACGCAGTATTTT
cdr3_aa: CASSVVGGSDTQYF

clone_size: .
d_call: TRBD1
v_call: TRBV5-1
j_call: TRBJ1-1
cdr3_nt: TGCGCCAGCAGCTCCCCGGGACAGATAATAATGAACACTGAAGCTTTCTTT
cdr3_aa: CASSSPGQIIMNTEAFF

clone_size: .
d_call: TRBD1
v_call: TRBV19
j_call: TRBJ2-1
cdr3_nt: TGTGCCAGTAGTTCCGGACAGGGGCCTGAGAATGAGCAGTTCTTC
cdr3_aa: CASSSGQGPENEQFF

clone_size: .
d_call: TRBD2
v_call: TRBV7-2
j_call: TRBJ2-5
cdr3_nt: TGTGCCAGCAGCTTCCCTAGCGGGGGGGCCCGAGAGACCCAGTACTTC
cdr3_aa: CASSFPSGGARETQYF

clone_size: once
d_call: TRBD2
v_call: TRBV28
j_call: TRBJ2-1
cdr3_nt: TGTGCCAGCAGTTTAGACGGGAGGGCCGGGAATGAGCAGTTCTTC
cdr3_aa: CASSLDGRAGNEQFF

clone_size: .
d_call: TRBD1
v_call: TRBV27
j_call: TRBJ1-2
cdr3_nt: TGTGCCAGCAGTTTCCCACAGGGGCGCGGCTACACCTTC
cdr3_aa: CASSFPQGRGYTF

clone_size: .
d_call: TRBD1
v_call: TRBV6-6
j_call: TRBJ2-7
cdr3_nt: TGTGCCAGCAGTTACGGACAGGGTGGCGAGCAGTACTTC
cdr3_aa: CASSYGQGGEQYF

clone_size: .
d_call: .
v_call: TRBV5-1
j_call: TRBJ2-2
cdr3_nt: TGCGCCAGCAGCTTGAGACAGGAGACGAACACCGGGGAGCTGTTTTTT
cdr3_aa: CASSLRQETNTGELFF

clone_size: .
d_call: TRBD1
v_call: TRBV18
j_call: TRBJ2-1
cdr3_nt: TGTGCCAGCTCCGCTGGCGGACAGGGGTCCTACAATGAGCAGTTCTTC
cdr3_aa: CASSAGGQGSYNEQFF

clone_size: .
d_call: .
v_call: TRBV19
j_call: TRBJ1-5
cdr3_nt: TGTGCCAGTAGTACAGGGTCGGGTTTCAATCAGCCCCAGCATTTT
cdr3_aa: CASSTGSGFNQPQHF

clone_size: once
d_call: .
v_call: TRBV28
j_call: TRBJ2-7
cdr3_nt: TGTGCCAGCAGTTTTACTTCCTCCTACGAGCAGTACTTC
cdr3_aa: CASSFTSSYEQYF

clone_size: .
d_call: .
v_call: TRBV6-6
j_call: TRBJ2-2
cdr3_nt: TGTGCCAGCAGTTACGCCAGGGGGAACACCGGGGAGCTGTTTTTT
cdr3_aa: CASSYARGNTGELFF

clone_size: .
d_call: TRBD1
v_call: TRBV12-5
j_call: TRBJ2-7
cdr3_nt: TGTGCTAGTGGTCCTCCAGGGACAGGGTGGTACGAGCAGTACTTC
cdr3_aa: CASGPPGTGWYEQYF

clone_size: few
d_call: .
v_call: TRBV19
j_call: TRBJ2-3
cdr3_nt: TGTGCCAGTAGTGTACCACCGGGACTTTTTTTCACAGATACGCAGTATTTT
cdr3_aa: CASSVPPGLFFTDTQYF

clone_size: .
d_call: TRBD1
v_call: TRBV6-5
j_call: TRBJ1-4
cdr3_nt: TGTGCCAGCAGTTCCTTACGACAGGGTAATGAAAAACTGTTTTTT
cdr3_aa: CASSSLRQGNEKLFF